Shown below are 20 T cell receptor beta chains from a single sample sequenced in a study of blood T cell repertoires in COVID-19 (dated by TCRdb to the early 2020s). Library generation was performed with the immunoSEQ multiplex PCR assay. As stored in TCRdb, this immuneACCESS dataset retains in-frame rearrangements with V and J assigned. A fraction of the clones does not appear; measured against another copy, unresolved V genes explain less than half of the discrepancy, and the remainder lacks a known reason. For this sample the table gives roughly 160,000 clones, of which roughly 88% were detected only once. Of the sample, approximately 13% falls within the top ten clones. Specimen: PBMCs or T cells enriched from blood (not recorded which). These receptors came from a woman between 55 and 75 years old who had recovered from COVID-19.

The chain recombines TRBV2 with TRBJ2-5; no clear D gene. Germline CDR1 is SNHLY and CDR2 is FYNNEI. This CDR3 is 13 amino acids long. Between the trimmed V and J ends, which lost 3 bases and 2 bases, there was a span of 7 bases. The CDR3 reads CASSEYMQETQYF. CDR3 DNA: TGTGCCAGCAGTGAGTACATGCAAGAGACCCAGTACTTC.

The rearrangement uses TRBV5-1 and TRBJ1-3; D may be TRBD1 (5 bases). V lost 4 bases and J 2 bases, leaving 10 bases between the germline ends. This CDR3 is 14 amino acids long. Germline V gene lookup returns CDR1 SGHRS and CDR2 YFSETQ. The CDR3 region is CASSPGVAGNTIYF. In DNA, the CDR3 is TGCGCCAGCAGCCCGGGGGTGGCTGGAAACACCATATATTTT.

The chain employs TRBV10-3 and TRBJ1-2; 8 positions match TRBD1. The germline gives CDR1 ENHRY, CDR2 SYGVKD. The CDR3 contains 14 residues. With 6 bases clipped from V and 3 bases from J, the junction kept 6 bases outside the gene matches. For the CDR3, the DNA is TGTGCCATCAGGGGGACAGGAACTCACTATGGCTACACCTTC. It translates to CAIRGTGTHYGYTF.

This chain links TRBV2 with TRBJ2-7, with D tentatively TRBD1 (5 bases). This CDR3 has 12 residues. The ends were cut back, 5 bases at V and 4 bases at J, with 9 bases in the middle. Germline assignment: CDR1 SNHLY and CDR2 FYNNEI. The CDR3 DNA reads TGTGCCAGCAGTCAACAGGTTTACGAGCAGTACTTC. The encoded protein is CASSQQVYEQYF.

The chain links TRBV5-1 to TRBJ2-3; D is uncertain. Trimming removed 4 bases at V and 3 bases at J, with 18 bases between. Germline-derived CDR1 and CDR2 are SGHRS and YFSETQ. The CDR3 spans 16 residues. Here the CDR3 reads CASSDSNPQGTDTQYF. CDR3 nucleotide sequence: TGCGCCAGCAGCGACTCCAATCCCCAAGGTACAGATACGCAGTATTTT.

The genes are TRBV29-1 and TRBJ1-2; D remains unclear. The germline V gene has CDR1 SQVTM and CDR2 ANQGSEA. The CDR3 length is 14 residues. Trimming took 1 base from V and 8 from J, leaving 17 bases between them. CDR3: CSVEGLEASEGYTF. DNA of the CDR3: TGCAGCGTTGAAGGCCTGGAGGCCTCCGAGGGCTACACCTTC.

The genes are TRBV9 and TRBJ2-5; 14 positions agree with TRBD2. The CDR3 has 17 amino acids. The germline CDR1 and CDR2 sequences are SGDLS and YYNGEE. V lost 3 bases, J lost 5 bases, and 9 bases stayed unmatched. CDR3 sequence: CASSEGTSGGDRETQYF. The CDR3 bases are TGTGCCAGCAGCGAAGGGACTAGCGGGGGAGACCGGGAGACCCAGTACTTC.

This chain links TRBV28 with TRBJ2-1; 8 nucleotides align to TRBD2. CDR3 size: 16 residues. The V and J ends lost 4 bases and 6 bases, in that order; junction bases with no gene match: 11. The germline CDR1 and CDR2 sequences are MDHEN and SYDVKM. DNA for the CDR3: TGTGCCAGCAGTTCCCTTGGGAGCGGGAGCGGCAATGAGCAGTTCTTC. Its protein product is CASSSLGSGSGNEQFF.

This clone is a singleton in its sample. The chain links TRBV4-1 to TRBJ2-2, with 7 bases that match TRBD1. Germline-derived CDR1 and CDR2 are MGHRA and YSYEKL. The CDR3 is made up of 15 amino acids. V was clipped by 1 base and J by 8 bases; unmatched bases: 7. The CDR3 DNA reads as TGCGCCAGCAGCCAAGGAAGGGGGCGGTTTGGGGAGCTGTTTTTT. It translates to CASSQGRGRFGELFF.

This sequence joins TRBV7-3 and TRBJ2-1; 8 bases map to TRBD2. Germline CDR1 SGHTA, CDR2 FQGTGA. This CDR3 region has 13 residues. Trimming at V came to 5 bases and at J to 7 bases, leaving 4 bases not matched to a gene. CDR3 DNA sequence: TGTGCCAGCAGCCGGGGGGGCGAGAATGAGCAGTTCTTC. This encodes CASSRGGENEQFF.

The V call is TRBV19, the J call TRBJ2-7, with TRBD1 matching 9 bases. V lost 5 bases to trimming and J lost 5 bases; unmatched junction nucleotides: 4. CDR3 size: 13 residues. Germline V CDR1 and CDR2: LNHDA, SQIVND (reference sequence). The CDR3 sequence is CASSPGQGNEQYF. The CDR3 nucleotides read TGTGCCAGTAGTCCGGGACAGGGTAACGAGCAGTACTTC.

The genes are TRBV21-1 and TRBJ2-1; TRBD1 is the table's D call, not checked against the DNA. TRBV21-1 is a pseudogene locus. This CDR3 spans 15 amino acids. The CDR3 sequence: CASSPGGRGNNEQFF. The CDR3 DNA is TGTGCCAGCAGCCCAGGGGGCAGGGGGAACAATGAGCAGTTCTTC.

The V gene is TRBV5-8, the J gene TRBJ2-5, with D possibly matching TRBD1 (6 bases). Trimming removed 0 bases from V and 5 bases from J, with 14 bases in between. This CDR3 has 15 residues. The germline V gene has CDR1 SGHTS and CDR2 YDEGEE. CDR3 amino acids: CASSLGGHSVETQYF. CDR3 nucleotide sequence: TGTGCCAGCAGCTTGGGGGGACACAGCGTCGAGACCCAGTACTTC.

CDR3 DNA sequence: TGCGCCAGCAGTCCAACCCGCGGACAGTGCTCCTATAATTCACCCCTCCACTTT. This sequence encodes CASSPTRGQCSYNSPLHF. This chain connects TRBV23-1 to TRBJ1-6, with a possible D match to TRBD1 (6 bases). TRBV23-1 has ORF status, its function being uncertain. V shed 4 bases and J shed 0 bases, with 16 bases lying between them. The CDR3 runs to 18 residues.

V is TRBV14 and J is TRBJ1-4; D is ambiguous. Per the germline V gene, CDR1 is SGHDN and CDR2 is FVKESK. CDR3 size: 16 residues. Trimming took 0 bases from V and 3 from J, leaving 11 bases between them. CDR3 region: CASSQDLTAPNEKLFF. As DNA, the CDR3 is TGTGCCAGCAGCCAAGATCTTACAGCTCCTAATGAAAAACTGTTTTTT.

The chain carries TRBV4-2 and TRBJ2-2; 9 bases align to TRBD2. This CDR3 comprises 19 residues. Germline CDR1 reads LGHNA; CDR2 reads YNFKEQ. Trimming cost V 4 bases and J 0 bases; bases outside gene matches: 12. CDR3 region: CASSLFGTLAGPNTGELFF. The CDR3 DNA sequence: TGTGCCAGCAGCCTTTTCGGGACTCTAGCGGGACCGAACACCGGGGAGCTGTTTTTT.

The chain couples TRBV6-2 or TRBV6-3 to TRBJ2-1, with D possibly TRBD2 on 6 matching bases. This CDR3 has 15 residues. Looked up from germline, CDR1 is MNHEY and CDR2 is SVGEGT. Trimming cost V 6 bases and J 10 bases, with 22 bases left between them. The CDR3 DNA sequence: TGTGCCAGCAGCTCTCTACGGGACCTAGCGAACGAGCAGTTCTTC. This sequence encodes CASSSLRDLANEQFF.

This clone was found once. The chain has TRBV7-6 and TRBJ2-1, with 9 bases fitting TRBD2. Germline values: CDR1 SGHVS, CDR2 FNYEAQ. The V segment lost 3 bases and the J segment 4 bases; nucleotides outside the gene matches: 10. This CDR3 is built from 17 residues. CDR3: CASSFDLAGTGYNEQFF. The CDR3, as DNA: TGTGCCAGCAGCTTTGACCTAGCGGGAACTGGTTACAATGAGCAGTTCTTC.

V and J are TRBV27 and TRBJ2-1; 8 bases align to TRBD2. Trimming removed 7 bases from V and 4 bases from J; junction bases left unmatched: 9. The germline V gene has CDR1 MNHEY and CDR2 SMNVEV (reference sequence). The CDR3 extends over 15 amino acids. The CDR3 bases are TGTGCCAGCACTGCTGGGACTAGAATTTACAATGAGCAGTTCTTC. Translated: CASTAGTRIYNEQFF.

The CDR3 protein is CASRNRVPNQPQHF. As DNA, the CDR3 is TGTGCCAGCAGAAACAGGGTGCCCAATCAGCCCCAGCATTTT. The chain recombines TRBV28 with TRBJ1-5, with a possible D match to TRBD1 (6 bases). The CDR3 consists of 14 residues. Trimming removed 6 bases at V and 3 bases at J, with 12 bases between. Germline lookup yields CDR1 MDHEN and CDR2 SYDVKM.